This TCR beta chain was captured in a study of T cells in Graves' hyperthyroidism and ophthalmopathy (dated by TCRdb to between 2018 and 2020). With regard to the full study: Peripheral blood was sampled at the time of initial diagnosis, prior to any treatment. TCR V-J signatures able to tell the groups apart were searched for in a discovery cohort of 100 patients, of whom fewer than 45 had Graves' ophthalmopathy and about 60 had stable Graves' hyperthyroidism. Prospective prediction of ophthalmopathy was tested in an independent validation cohort consisting of 18 to 20 hyperthyroidism patients and some 17 patients who later progressed to ophthalmopathy. For training and testing, the roughly 93 patients in the discovery cohort were randomly divided in a 7:3 ratio. In addition, the study compared T-cell repertoires in thyroid tissue and in blood from five to seven Graves' hyperthyroidism patients. After sampling, hyperthyroidism patients received methimazole starting at 30 mg daily, and ophthalmopathy patients received high-dose intravenous methylprednisolone. The paper describes TCR Vbeta CDR3 sequencing of 140 or so peripheral blood samples, made up of fewer than 50 ophthalmopathy patients, roughly 72 hyperthyroidism patients and about 17 progressor patients.

Here V drops 5 bases and J drops 5 bases, and the junction holds 6 bases not matched to any gene. The CDR3 runs 13 residues from the cysteine to the phenylalanine. Only the CDR3 DNA is retained, 39 bases long and in frame from the first base. The germline V gene (reference sequence) sets CDR1 to GTSNPN and CDR2 to SVGIG. Hyperthyroidism patients were newly diagnosed, had a disease duration of under 2 months, and were aged 18 to 65 years. Any patient with an uncontrolled infection, another autoimmune disease, pregnancy or lactation was excluded. Diagnoses were based on clinical symptoms, serum thyroxine and TRAb, thyroid ultrasound and orbital computed tomography. Blood from progressor patients was collected at the time of first diagnosis with hyperthyroidism, before any ophthalmopathy symptoms had appeared. PBMCs were isolated from around 10 ml of fresh peripheral blood by Ficoll-Paque density gradient centrifugation. Patients classed as progressors first received a Graves' hyperthyroidism diagnosis and then went on to develop ophthalmopathy during follow-up. Total RNA was extracted with Trizol reagent, and quality was checked on an Agilent 2100 Bioanalyzer.

Here is what the overall study found, with its caveats: Most expanded thyroid clonotypes (frequency above 0.001) were also detected in blood, a finding suggesting that blood repertoires may reflect thyroid immune responses. No statistical method was used to fix the sample size in advance, and group allocation was not hidden from the investigators. A model built on a 13 V-J signature distinguished ophthalmopathy from stable hyperthyroidism, reaching 87.88% sensitivity and around 81% specificity in cross-validation and 80%/75% in testing. In validation, the model predicted progression to ophthalmopathy a median of roughly 6.5 months before onset, with about 71% sensitivity and almost 75% specificity.

Amplification of TCR beta CDR3 regions was carried out from RNA transcripts. For the first round of RT-PCR on the TCR CDR3, the HTBI primer set was used together with the Qiagen OneStep RT-PCR kit. The libraries were constructed in a second round of multiplex PCR and then size-selected and purified. Paired-end sequencing of the libraries was performed with 100 bp reads on an Illumina HiSeq2000. The published analysis was carried out like this. SOAPnuke was used to process the raw data, removing reads that contained adapters or uncalled bases, had a mean Phred below 15, or lacked an exact match to the constant primer or identifier. High-quality paired reads were merged with COPE v1.2.5, and unique nucleotide sequences were defined as clonotypes. MiTCR v1.1 was used to align the clonotypes against IMGT TRBV, TRBD and TRBJ reference segments. Analysis was restricted to V-J combinations with a frequency above 0.0001, which covered 99.2% of repertoires. The TCS score was defined as the ratio of F50 (clonal expansion) to E x V (chaos), calculated using BLOSUM62-based TCRdist between CDR3 peptides within each V-J. Welch's t-statistics and random forest reduced fewer than 600 V-J features to some 14, which were used in a naive Bayes classifier (R e1071). In TCRdb, the public reads were trimmed at Q25 with fastp and aligned with MiXCR, with productive beta chains retained. Each CDR3 protein appears once, grouped with its most common genes and DNA. In this record, the V and J calls reflect TCRdb's handling and not the investigators' own analysis. Within this sample are around 240,000 distinct CDR3 sequences, with 13% to 15% of them counted one time only. The ten biggest clones cover about an eighth of the sample.

This clonotype has at least ten counts. The clone's antigen remains unknown. No clone much larger than this one lies a single base away; base qualities are absent. Sequencing used blood. The V gene is TRBV30 and the J gene is TRBJ2-5; the central 9 bases match TRBD2. This receptor was identified in a woman aged 40 to 49 with Graves' hyperthyroidism that later progressed to Graves' ophthalmopathy. The DNA sequence is as follows: TGTGCCTGGGAGGCGGGAGGGGCCGAGACCCAGTACTTC. It translates to CAWEAGGAETQYF.